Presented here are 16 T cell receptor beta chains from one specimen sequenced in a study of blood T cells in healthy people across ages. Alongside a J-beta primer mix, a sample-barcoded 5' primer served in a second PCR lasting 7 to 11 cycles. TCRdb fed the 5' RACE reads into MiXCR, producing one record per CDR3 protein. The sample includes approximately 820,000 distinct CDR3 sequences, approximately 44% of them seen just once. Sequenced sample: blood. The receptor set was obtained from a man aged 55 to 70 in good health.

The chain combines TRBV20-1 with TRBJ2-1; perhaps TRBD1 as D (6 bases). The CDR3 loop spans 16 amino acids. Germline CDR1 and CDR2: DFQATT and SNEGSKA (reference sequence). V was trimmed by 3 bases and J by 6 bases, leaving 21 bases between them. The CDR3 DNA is TGCAGTGCTAGCGCGTTGGGGCAGGGGCCCTGCAATGAGCAGTTCTTC. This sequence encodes CSASALGQGPCNEQFF.

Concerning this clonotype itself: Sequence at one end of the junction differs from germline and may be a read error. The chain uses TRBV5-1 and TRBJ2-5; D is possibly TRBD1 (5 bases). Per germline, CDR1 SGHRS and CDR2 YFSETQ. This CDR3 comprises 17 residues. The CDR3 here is CASSLASRTPIQETQYF. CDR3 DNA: TGCGCCAGCAGTTTGGCCTCGCGGACACCAATCCAAGAGACCCAGTACTTC.

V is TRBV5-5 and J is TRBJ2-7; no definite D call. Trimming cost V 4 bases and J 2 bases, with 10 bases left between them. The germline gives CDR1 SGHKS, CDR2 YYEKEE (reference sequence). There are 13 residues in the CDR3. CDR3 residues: CASSTTSPYEQYF. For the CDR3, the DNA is TGTGCCAGCAGCACCACAAGCCCCTACGAGCAGTACTTC. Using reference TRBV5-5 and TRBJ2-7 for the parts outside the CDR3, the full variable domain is DAGVTQSPTHLIKTRGQQVTLRCSPISGHKSVSWYQQVLGQGPQFIFQYYEKEERGRGNFPDRFSARQFPNYSSELNVNALLLGDSALYLCASSTTSPYEQYFGPGTRLTVT.

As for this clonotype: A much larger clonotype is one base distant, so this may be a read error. CDR3 coding DNA: TGTGCCAGCAGTTCATCCCGGGACGGGGACCCCTACGAGCAGTACTTC. Translating it yields CASSSSRDGDPYEQYF. This chain uses TRBV12-3 or TRBV12-4 with TRBJ2-4; D might be TRBD1 or TRBD2, each matching 5 bases. The J call may be faulty, since TRBJ2-7 better matches the DNA end. This CDR3 is built from 16 residues.

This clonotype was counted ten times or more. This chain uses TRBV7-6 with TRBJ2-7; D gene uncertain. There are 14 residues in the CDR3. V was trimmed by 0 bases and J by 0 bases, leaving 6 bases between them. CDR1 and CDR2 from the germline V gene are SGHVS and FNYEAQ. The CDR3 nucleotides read TGTGCCAGCAGCTTAGCGCACAACTCCTACGAGCAGTACTTC. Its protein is CASSLAHNSYEQYF. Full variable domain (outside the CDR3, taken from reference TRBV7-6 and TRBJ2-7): GAGVSQSPRYKVTKRGQDVALRCDPISGHVSLYWYRQALGQGPEFLTYFNYEAQQDKSGLPNDRFSAERPEGSISTLTIQRTEQRDSAMYRCASSLAHNSYEQYFGPGTRLTVT.

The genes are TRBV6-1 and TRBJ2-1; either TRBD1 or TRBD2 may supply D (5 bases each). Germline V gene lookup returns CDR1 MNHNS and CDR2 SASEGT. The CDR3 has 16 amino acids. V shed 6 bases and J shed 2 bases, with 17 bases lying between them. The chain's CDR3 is CASRTYGDGAYNEQFF. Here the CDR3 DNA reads TGTGCCAGCAGGACGTATGGGGACGGAGCCTACAATGAGCAGTTCTTC.

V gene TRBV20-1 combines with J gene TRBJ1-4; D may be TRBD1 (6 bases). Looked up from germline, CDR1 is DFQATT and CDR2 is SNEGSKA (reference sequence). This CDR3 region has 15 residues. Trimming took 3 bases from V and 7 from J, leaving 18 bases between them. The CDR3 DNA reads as TGCAGTGCTAGGCTGCGGGGGGCGCATGTTGAAAAACTGTTTTTT. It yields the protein CSARLRGAHVEKLFF.

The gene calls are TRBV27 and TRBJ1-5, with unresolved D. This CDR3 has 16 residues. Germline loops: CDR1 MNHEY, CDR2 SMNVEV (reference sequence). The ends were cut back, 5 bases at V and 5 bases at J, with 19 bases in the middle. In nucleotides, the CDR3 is TGTGCCAGCAGTCCCCTGGGAGGGATCAGAGATCAGCCCCAGCATTTT. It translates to CASSPLGGIRDQPQHF.

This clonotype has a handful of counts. Here the CDR3 reads CASSKTGSNQPQHF. The CDR3 coding sequence is TGTGCCAGCAGCAAGACAGGGTCCAATCAGCCCCAGCATTTT. This rearrangement joins TRBV12-3 or TRBV12-4 to TRBJ1-5; 7 nucleotides match TRBD1. V shed 6 bases, J shed 3 bases, and the junction held 5 bases outside the gene matches. The CDR3 sequence is 14 residues long.

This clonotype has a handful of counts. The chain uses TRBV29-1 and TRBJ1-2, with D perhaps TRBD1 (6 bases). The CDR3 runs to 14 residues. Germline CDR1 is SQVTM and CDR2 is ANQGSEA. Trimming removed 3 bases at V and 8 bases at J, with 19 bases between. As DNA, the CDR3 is TGCAGCGTTGATGCTCTGGGGGCTCAAGTAGGCTACACCTTC. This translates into CSVDALGAQVGYTF.

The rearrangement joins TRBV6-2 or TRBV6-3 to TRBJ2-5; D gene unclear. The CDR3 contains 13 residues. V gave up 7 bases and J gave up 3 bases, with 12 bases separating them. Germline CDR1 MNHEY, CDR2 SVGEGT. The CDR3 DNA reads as TGTGCCAGCACCAAGCGTGGCGAAGAGACCCAGTACTTC. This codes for CASTKRGEETQYF.

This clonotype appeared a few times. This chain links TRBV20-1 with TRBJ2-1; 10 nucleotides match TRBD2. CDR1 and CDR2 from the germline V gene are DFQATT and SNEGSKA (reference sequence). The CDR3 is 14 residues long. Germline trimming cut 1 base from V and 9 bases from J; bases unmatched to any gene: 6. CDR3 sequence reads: CSARGLAGAVEQFF. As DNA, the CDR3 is TGCAGTGCTAGAGGTCTAGCGGGGGCTGTTGAGCAGTTCTTC.

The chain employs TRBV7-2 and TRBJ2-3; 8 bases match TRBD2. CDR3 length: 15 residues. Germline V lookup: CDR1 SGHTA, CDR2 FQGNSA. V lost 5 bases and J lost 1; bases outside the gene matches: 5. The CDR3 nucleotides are TGTGCCAGCAGCCGCGGGGGGCAGGGCACAGATACGCAGTATTTT. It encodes CASSRGGQGTDTQYF.

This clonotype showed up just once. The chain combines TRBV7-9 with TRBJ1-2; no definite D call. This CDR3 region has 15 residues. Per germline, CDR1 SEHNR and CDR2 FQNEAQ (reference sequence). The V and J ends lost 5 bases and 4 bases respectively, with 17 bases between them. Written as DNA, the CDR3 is TGTGCCAGCAGCCCCTCGTCAGGAGGCTCCTATGGCTACACCTTC. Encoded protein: CASSPSSGGSYGYTF. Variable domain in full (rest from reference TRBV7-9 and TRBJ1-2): DTGVSQNPRHKITKRGQNVTFRCDPISEHNRLYWYRQTLGQGPEFLTYFQNEAQLEKSRLLSDRFSAERPKGSFSTLEIQRTEQGDSAMYLCASSPSSGGSYGYTFGSGTRLTVV.

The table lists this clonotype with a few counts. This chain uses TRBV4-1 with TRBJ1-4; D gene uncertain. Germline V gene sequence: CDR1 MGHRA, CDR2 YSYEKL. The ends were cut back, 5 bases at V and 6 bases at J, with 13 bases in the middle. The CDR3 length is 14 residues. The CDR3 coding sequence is TGCGCCAGCAGCGCCTTTGGTGGGGATGAAAAACTGTTTTTT. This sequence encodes CASSAFGGDEKLFF.

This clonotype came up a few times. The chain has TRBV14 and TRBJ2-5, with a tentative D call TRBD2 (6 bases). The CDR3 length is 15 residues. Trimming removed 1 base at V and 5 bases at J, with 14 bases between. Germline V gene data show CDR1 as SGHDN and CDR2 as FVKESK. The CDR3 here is CASSQAVSGRETQYF. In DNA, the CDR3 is TGTGCCAGCAGCCAAGCGGTATCTGGGAGGGAGACCCAGTACTTC.